The TCR beta chain described here comes from a study of CD8+ T cells in alopecia areata. About the study: Each of the treated patients was given oral tofacitinib, 5 to 10 mg twice daily, for moderate-to-severe alopecia areata.

After isolation, RNA underwent reverse transcription to generate cDNA as the sequencing template. Sequencing used immunoSEQ multiplex PCR; TCRdb keeps in-frame clones, though not all of them. The sample lists approximately 210,000 clones, around three fifths seen once, with around 3.9% in the top ten. Study-level points and caveats: Alopecia totalis/universalis scalp especially showed more expanded CD8+ clones than normal scalp.

The CDR3 length is 12 residues. Germline V gives CDR1 SQVTM, CDR2 ANQGSEA. The V end lost 5 bases, the J end lost 2 bases, and 9 bases lay between the germline ends. With respect to this clone: Its antigen is still unknown.

Treatment reported: oral pan-JAK inhibitor, 5-10 mg twice daily. The clonotype comes from a human donor with alopecia areata. V usage is TRBV29-1 and J usage is TRBJ1-2, with D possibly being TRBD1 (6 bases). Sample: CD4+ T cells sorted from blood, taken at week 4, from a patient treated with tofacitinib. Here the CDR3 DNA reads TGCAGCGTTACAGGGTACAACTATGGCTACACCTTC. Protein: CSVTGYNYGYTF. Full variable domain (rest looked up from reference TRBV29-1 and TRBJ1-2): SAVISQKPSRDICQRGTSLTIQCQVDSQVTMMFWYRQQPGQSLTLIATANQGSEATYESGFVIDKFPISRPNLTFSTLTVSNMSPEDSSIYLCSVTGYNYGYTFGSGTRLTVV.